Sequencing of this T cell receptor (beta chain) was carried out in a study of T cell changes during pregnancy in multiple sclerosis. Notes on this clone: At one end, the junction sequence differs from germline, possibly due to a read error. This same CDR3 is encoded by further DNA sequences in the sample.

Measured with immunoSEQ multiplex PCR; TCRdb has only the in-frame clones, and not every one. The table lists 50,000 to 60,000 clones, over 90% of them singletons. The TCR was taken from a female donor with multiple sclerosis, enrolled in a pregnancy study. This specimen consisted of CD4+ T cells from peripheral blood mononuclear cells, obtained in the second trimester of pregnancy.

This CDR3 is CASSRDRQETQYF. CDR3 nucleotides: TGTGCTAGCAGCAGGGACAGGCAGGAGACCCAGTACTTC. The rearrangement joins TRBV7-7 to TRBJ2-5; 8 nucleotides line up with TRBD1. From germline, CDR1 is SSHAT and CDR2 FNYEAQ (reference sequence). The CDR3 covers 13 residues.